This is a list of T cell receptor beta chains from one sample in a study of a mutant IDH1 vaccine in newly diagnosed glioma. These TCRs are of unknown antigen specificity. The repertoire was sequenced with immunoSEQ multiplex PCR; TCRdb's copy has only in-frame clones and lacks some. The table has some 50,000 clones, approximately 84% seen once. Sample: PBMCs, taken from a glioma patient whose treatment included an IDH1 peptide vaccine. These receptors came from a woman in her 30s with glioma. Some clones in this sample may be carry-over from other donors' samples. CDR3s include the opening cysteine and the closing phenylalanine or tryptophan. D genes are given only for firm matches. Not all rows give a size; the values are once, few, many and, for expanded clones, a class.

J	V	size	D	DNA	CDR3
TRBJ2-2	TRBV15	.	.	TGTGCCACCAGCAGGTATAGCCGAAACACCGGGGAGCTGTTTTTT	CATSRYSRNTGELFF
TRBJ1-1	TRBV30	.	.	TGTGCCTGGATATTACGGGGGGTGGACACTGAAGCTTTCTTT	CAWILRGVDTEAFF
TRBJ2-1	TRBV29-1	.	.	TGCAGCGCCCCACTACGCCCTCCCTACAATGAGCAGTTCTTC	CSAPLRPPYNEQFF
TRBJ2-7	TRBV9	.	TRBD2	TGTGCCAGCAGCACGGGGGGGCTAGCGGGGGACGAGCAGTACTTC	CASSTGGLAGDEQYF
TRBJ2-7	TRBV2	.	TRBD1	TGTGCCAGCAGGTCGAGGGGGGACAGGGCAGAGCAGTACTTC	CASRSRGDRAEQYF
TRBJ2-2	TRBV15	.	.	TGTGCCACCAGCAGAGTCGTGGGGAACACCGGGGAGCTGTTTTTT	CATSRVVGNTGELFF
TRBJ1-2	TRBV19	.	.	TGTGCCAGTAGTATTGAAAGACAGTATGGCTACACCTTC	CASSIERQYGYTF
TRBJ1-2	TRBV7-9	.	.	TGTGCCAGCGCCTTATCCGGGGGGAATGGCTACACCTTC	CASALSGGNGYTF
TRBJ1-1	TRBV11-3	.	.	TGTGCCAGCAGCCGACGCCAGGTGAACACTGAAGCTTTCTTT	CASSRRQVNTEAFF
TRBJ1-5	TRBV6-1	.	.	TGTGCCAGCAGTGAAGGGTATCAGCCCCAGCATTTT	CASSEGYQPQHF
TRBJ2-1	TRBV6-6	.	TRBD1	TGTGCCAGCACGGGACAGGGGGGTTACAATGAGCAGTTCTTC	CASTGQGGYNEQFF
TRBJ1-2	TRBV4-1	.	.	TGCGCCAGCAGCCAAGAGACTGCCTGGGATGGCTACACCTTC	CASSQETAWDGYTF
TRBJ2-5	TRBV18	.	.	TGTGCCAGCTCCCCACAAGAGACCCAGTACTTC	CASSPQETQYF
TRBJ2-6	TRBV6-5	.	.	TGTGCCAGCAGTCGACCGTCGCCAGGGGCCAACGTCCTGACTTTC	CASSRPSPGANVLTF
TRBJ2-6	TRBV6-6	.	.	TGTGCCAGCAGTTTTGGGGGACCTGGGGCCAACGTCCTGACTTTC	CASSFGGPGANVLTF
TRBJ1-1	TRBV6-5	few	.	TGTGCCAGCAGTTACGGCCAGATAGCTAACACTGAAGCTTTCTTT	CASSYGQIANTEAFF
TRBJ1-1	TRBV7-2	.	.	TGTGCCAGCAGCCACGGGGGGGCCCAAACTGAAGCTTTCTTT	CASSHGGAQTEAFF
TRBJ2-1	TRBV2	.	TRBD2	TGTGCCAGCAGTTGGGGACTAGCGGGAGGGGAGCAGTTCTTC	CASSWGLAGGEQFF
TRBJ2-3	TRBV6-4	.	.	TGTGCCAGCAGTGACGGACAGACAGATACGCAGTATTTT	CASSDGQTDTQYF
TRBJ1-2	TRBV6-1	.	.	TGTGCCAGCAGTGAAGCGGGGACACCCATCGGAGGCTACACCTTC	CASSEAGTPIGGYTF